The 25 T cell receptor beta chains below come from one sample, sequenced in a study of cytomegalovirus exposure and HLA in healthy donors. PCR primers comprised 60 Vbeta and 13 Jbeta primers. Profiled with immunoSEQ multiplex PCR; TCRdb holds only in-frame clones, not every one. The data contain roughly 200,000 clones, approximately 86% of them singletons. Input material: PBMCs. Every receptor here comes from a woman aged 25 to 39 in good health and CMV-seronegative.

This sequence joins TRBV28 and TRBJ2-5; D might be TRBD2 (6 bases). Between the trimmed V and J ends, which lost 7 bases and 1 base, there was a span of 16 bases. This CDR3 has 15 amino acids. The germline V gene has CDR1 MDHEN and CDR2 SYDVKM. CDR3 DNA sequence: TGTGCCAGCACCTTACCCGGTAGCGGCCAAGAGACCCAGTACTTC. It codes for CASTLPGSGQETQYF.

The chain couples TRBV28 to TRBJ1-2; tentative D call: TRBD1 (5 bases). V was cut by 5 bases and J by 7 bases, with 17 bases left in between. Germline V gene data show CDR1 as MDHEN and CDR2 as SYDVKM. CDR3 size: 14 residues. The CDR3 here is CASSVLQWGIGYTF. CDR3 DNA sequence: TGTGCCAGCAGTGTACTCCAATGGGGCATTGGCTACACCTTC.

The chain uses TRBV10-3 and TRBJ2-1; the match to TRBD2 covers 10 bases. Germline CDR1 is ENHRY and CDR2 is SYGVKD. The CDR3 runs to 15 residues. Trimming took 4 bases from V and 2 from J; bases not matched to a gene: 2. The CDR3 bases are TGTGCCATCAGTGGGAGCGGGGGGGCCTACAATGAGCAGTTCTTC. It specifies CAISGSGGAYNEQFF.

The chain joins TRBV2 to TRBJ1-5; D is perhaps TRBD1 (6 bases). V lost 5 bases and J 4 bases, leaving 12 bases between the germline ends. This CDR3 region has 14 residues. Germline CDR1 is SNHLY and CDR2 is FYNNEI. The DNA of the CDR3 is TGTGCCAGCAGTCCCGGGACACTAAATCAGCCCCAGCATTTT. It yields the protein CASSPGTLNQPQHF.

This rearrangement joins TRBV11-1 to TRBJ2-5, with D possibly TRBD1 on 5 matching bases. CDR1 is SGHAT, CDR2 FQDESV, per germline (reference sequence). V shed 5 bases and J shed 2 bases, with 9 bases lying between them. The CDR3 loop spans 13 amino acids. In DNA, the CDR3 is TGTGCCAGCAGCCAAGGGGCACAAGAGACCCAGTACTTC. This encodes CASSQGAQETQYF.

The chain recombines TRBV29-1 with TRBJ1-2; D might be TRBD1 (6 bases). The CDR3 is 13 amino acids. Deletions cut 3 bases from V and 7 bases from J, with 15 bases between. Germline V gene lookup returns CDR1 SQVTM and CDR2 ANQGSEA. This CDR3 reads CSVDWGQFGGYTF. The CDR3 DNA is TGCAGCGTTGATTGGGGGCAGTTCGGTGGCTACACCTTC. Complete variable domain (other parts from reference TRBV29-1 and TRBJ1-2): SAVISQKPSRDICQRGTSLTIQCQVDSQVTMMFWYRQQPGQSLTLIATANQGSEATYESGFVIDKFPISRPNLTFSTLTVSNMSPEDSSIYLCSVDWGQFGGYTFGSGTRLTVV.

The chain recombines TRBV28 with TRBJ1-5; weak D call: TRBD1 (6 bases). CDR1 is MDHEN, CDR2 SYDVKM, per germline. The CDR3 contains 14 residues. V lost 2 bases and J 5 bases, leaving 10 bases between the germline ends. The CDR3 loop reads CASSLPNRDQPQHF. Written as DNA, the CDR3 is TGTGCCAGCAGTTTACCAAACAGGGATCAGCCCCAGCATTTT. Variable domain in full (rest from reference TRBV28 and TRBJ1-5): DVKVTQSSRYLVKRTGEKVFLECVQDMDHENMFWYRQDPGLGLRLIYFSYDVKMKEKGDIPEGYSVSREKKERFSLILESASTNQTSMYLCASSLPNRDQPQHFGDGTRLSIL.

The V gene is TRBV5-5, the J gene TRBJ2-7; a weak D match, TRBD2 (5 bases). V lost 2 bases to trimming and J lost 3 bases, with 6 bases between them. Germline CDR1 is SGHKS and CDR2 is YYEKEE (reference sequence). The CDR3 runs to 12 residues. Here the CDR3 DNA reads TGTGCCAGCAGCTTACTAGACTACGAGCAGTACTTC. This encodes CASSLLDYEQYF.

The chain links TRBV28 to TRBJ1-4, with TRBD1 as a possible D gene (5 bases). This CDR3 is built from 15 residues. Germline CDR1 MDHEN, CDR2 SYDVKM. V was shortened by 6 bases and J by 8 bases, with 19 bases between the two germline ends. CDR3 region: CASSLPGQGGEKLFF. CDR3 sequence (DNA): TGTGCCAGCAGCCTACCGGGCCAGGGTGGGGAAAAACTGTTTTTT.

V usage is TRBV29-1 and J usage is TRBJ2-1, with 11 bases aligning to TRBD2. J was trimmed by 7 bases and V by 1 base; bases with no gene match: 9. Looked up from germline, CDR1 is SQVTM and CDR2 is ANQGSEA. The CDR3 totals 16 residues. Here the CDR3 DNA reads TGCAGCGTTGAAGCGAATCTAGCGGGAGGCCGGAATGAGCAGTTCTTC. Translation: CSVEANLAGGRNEQFF.

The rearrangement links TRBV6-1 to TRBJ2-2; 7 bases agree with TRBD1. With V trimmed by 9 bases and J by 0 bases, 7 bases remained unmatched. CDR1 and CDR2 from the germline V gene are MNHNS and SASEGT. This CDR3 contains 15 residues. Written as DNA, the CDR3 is TGTGCCAGTAGCTTAGGGGGCACGAACACCGGGGAGCTGTTTTTT. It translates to CASSLGGTNTGELFF.

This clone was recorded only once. The DNA for the CDR3 is TGCGCCAGCAGAGTAGGGGGCGAGGGGGCCAACGTCCTGACTTTC. Residues: CASRVGGEGANVLTF. The V and J genes are TRBV10-2 and TRBJ2-6, with 7 bases aligning to TRBD1. Germline assignment: CDR1 WSHSY and CDR2 SAAADI. The V and J ends lost 6 bases and 4 bases, in that order; junction bases with no gene match: 6. This CDR3 comprises 15 residues.

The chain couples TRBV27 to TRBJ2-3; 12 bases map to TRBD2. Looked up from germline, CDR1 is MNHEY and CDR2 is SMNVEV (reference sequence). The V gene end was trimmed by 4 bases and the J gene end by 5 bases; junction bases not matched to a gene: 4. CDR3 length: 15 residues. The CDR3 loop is CASSSLAGGQDTQYF. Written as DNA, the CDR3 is TGTGCCAGCAGTTCCCTAGCGGGGGGGCAAGATACGCAGTATTTT.

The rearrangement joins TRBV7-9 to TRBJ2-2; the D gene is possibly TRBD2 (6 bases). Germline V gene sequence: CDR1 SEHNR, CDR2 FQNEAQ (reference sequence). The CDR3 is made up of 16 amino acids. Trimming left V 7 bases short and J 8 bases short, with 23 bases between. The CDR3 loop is CASTLGRELPFGELFF. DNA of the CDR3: TGTGCCAGCACCCTAGGACGGGAGCTACCCTTTGGGGAGCTGTTTTTT.

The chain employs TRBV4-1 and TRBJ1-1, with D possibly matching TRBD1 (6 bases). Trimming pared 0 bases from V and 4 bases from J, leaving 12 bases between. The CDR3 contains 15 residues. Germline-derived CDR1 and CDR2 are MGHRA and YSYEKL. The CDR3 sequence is CASSQDPGGPTEAFF. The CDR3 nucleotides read TGCGCCAGCAGCCAAGATCCGGGGGGGCCCACTGAAGCTTTCTTT.

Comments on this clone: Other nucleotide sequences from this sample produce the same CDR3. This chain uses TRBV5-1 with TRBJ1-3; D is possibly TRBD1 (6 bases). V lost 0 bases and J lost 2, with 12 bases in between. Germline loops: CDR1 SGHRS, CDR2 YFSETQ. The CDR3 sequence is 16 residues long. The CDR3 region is CASSLVGQGPGNTIYF. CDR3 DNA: TGCGCCAGCAGCTTGGTAGGGCAGGGGCCTGGAAACACCATATATTTT.

In DNA, the CDR3 is TGCGCCAGCAGCGCCGTACTAGCGGGAGGTCACAATGAGCAGTTCTTC. Encoded protein: CASSAVLAGGHNEQFF. The chain carries TRBV5-1 and TRBJ2-1; 12 bases match TRBD2. Germline trimming cut 4 bases from V and 5 bases from J; bases unmatched to any gene: 7. Germline CDR1 SGHRS, CDR2 YFSETQ. This CDR3 is built from 16 residues.

The CDR3 bases are TGTGCCAGCAGGGAAGTTGGGGGGGCGGATACGCAGTATTTT. Its translation: CASREVGGADTQYF. J is TRBJ2-3 and V is TRBV7-2; possibly TRBD2 for D (7 bases). The CDR3 consists of 14 residues. V lost 6 bases, J lost 6 bases, and 16 bases lay in between. Germline V CDR1 and CDR2: SGHTA, FQGNSA. Filled out from reference TRBV7-2 and TRBJ2-3, the complete variable domain reads GAGVSQSPSNKVTEKGKDVELRCDPISGHTALYWYRQSLGQGLEFLIYFQGNSAPDKSGLPSDRFSAERTGGSVSTLTIQRTQQEDSAVYLCASREVGGADTQYFGPGTRLTVL.

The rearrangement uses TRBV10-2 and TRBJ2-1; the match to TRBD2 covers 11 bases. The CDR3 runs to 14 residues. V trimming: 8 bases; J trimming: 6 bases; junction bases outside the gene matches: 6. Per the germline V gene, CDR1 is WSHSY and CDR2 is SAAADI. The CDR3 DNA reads TGCGCCAGCCGACTAGCGGGGTCCGGCAATGAGCAGTTCTTC. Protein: CASRLAGSGNEQFF.

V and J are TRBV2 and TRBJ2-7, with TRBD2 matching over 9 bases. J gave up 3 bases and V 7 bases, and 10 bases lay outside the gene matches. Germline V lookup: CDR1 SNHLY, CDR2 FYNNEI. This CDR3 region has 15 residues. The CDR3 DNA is TGTGCCAGCACCCGCAGAAGCGGGGGGCACTACGAGCAGTACTTC. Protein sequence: CASTRRSGGHYEQYF.

DNA of the CDR3: TGTGCCTCTGCCGGGACAGCCCAAGAGACCCAGTACTTC. It codes for CASAGTAQETQYF. The chain recombines TRBV30 with TRBJ2-5; 7 bases are a match to TRBD1. Germline assignment: CDR1 GTSNPN and CDR2 SVGIG (reference sequence). V was pared by 7 bases and J by 1 base, with 6 bases of the junction left unmatched. The CDR3 is made up of 13 amino acids.

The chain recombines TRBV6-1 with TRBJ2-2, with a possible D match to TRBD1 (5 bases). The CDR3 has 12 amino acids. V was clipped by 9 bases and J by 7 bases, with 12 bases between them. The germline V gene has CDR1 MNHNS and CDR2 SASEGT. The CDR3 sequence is CASRRGDGELFF. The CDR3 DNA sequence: TGTGCCAGTAGAAGGGGTGACGGGGAGCTGTTTTTT.

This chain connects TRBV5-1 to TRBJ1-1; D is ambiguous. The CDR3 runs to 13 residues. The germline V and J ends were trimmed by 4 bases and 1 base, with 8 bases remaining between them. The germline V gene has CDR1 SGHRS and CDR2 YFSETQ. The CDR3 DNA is TGCGCCAGCAGCGAGGGTTGGAACACTGAAGCTTTCTTT. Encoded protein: CASSEGWNTEAFF. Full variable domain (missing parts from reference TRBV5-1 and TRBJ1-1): KAGVTQTPRYLIKTRGQQVTLSCSPISGHRSVSWYQQTPGQGLQFLFEYFSETQRNKGNFPGRFSGRQFSNSRSEMNVSTLELGDSALYLCASSEGWNTEAFFGQGTRLTVV.

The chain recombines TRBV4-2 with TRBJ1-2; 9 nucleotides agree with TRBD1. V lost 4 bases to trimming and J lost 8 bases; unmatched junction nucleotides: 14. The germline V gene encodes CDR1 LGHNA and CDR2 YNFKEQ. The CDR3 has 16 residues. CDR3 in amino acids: CASSPSRDRVESGYTF. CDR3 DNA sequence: TGTGCCAGCAGCCCCTCGAGGGACAGGGTGGAATCGGGCTACACCTTC.

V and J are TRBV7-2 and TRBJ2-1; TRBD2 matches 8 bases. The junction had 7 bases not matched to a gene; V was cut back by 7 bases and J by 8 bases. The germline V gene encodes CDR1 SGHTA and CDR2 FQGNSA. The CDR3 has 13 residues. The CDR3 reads CASNLGLADEQFF. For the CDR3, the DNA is TGTGCCAGCAATTTAGGACTAGCCGATGAGCAGTTCTTC. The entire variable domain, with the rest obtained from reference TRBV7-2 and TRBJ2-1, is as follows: GAGVSQSPSNKVTEKGKDVELRCDPISGHTALYWYRQSLGQGLEFLIYFQGNSAPDKSGLPSDRFSAERTGGSVSTLTIQRTQQEDSAVYLCASNLGLADEQFFGPGTRLTVL.